The 24 T cell receptor beta chains below come from one sample, sequenced in a study of T cells in tuberculosis. The table came from immunoSEQ multiplex PCR; TCRdb's copy has only in-frame clones and leaves some out. This table has around 33,000 clones, 85% to 95% appearing once. Sequences were obtained from PBMCs. These receptors were taken from a donor aged 10-29 years with latent tuberculosis or without tuberculosis infection. Some clones in this sample may be carry-over from other donors' samples.

The rearrangement joins TRBV5-4 to TRBJ2-3; 13 nucleotides align to TRBD2. CDR1 and CDR2 from the germline V gene are SGHNT and YYREEE (reference sequence). V was clipped by 5 bases and J by 3 bases; unmatched bases: 6. The CDR3 covers 16 residues. The CDR3: CASRLGLAGVTDTQYF. The CDR3, as DNA: TGTGCCAGCAGGCTTGGACTAGCGGGAGTAACAGATACGCAGTATTTT.

The gene calls are TRBV28 and TRBJ2-7, with D perhaps matching TRBD2 (5 bases). Germline V gene data show CDR1 as MDHEN and CDR2 as SYDVKM. CDR3 length: 16 residues. Between the trimmed V and J ends, which lost 3 bases and 2 bases, there was a span of 17 bases. Here the CDR3 DNA reads TGTGCCAGCAGTTTTTCGTGGACGGGAACAACCTACGAGCAGTACTTC. This codes for CASSFSWTGTTYEQYF.

The chain links TRBV27 to TRBJ1-1; 7 bases are a match to TRBD1. CDR3 size: 15 residues. Unmatched junction bases numbered 11, after V lost 5 bases and J lost 5 bases. Germline CDR1 is MNHEY and CDR2 is SMNVEV (reference sequence). The chain's CDR3 is CASSPIQGSKTEAFF. The CDR3 nucleotides are TGTGCCAGCAGTCCGATACAGGGGAGTAAAACTGAAGCTTTCTTT.

V usage is TRBV19 and J usage is TRBJ1-2, with 8 bases lining up with TRBD1. The CDR3 contains 12 residues. In germline, CDR1 is LNHDA, CDR2 SQIVND (reference sequence). Trimming at V came to 5 bases and at J to 5 bases, leaving 1 base not matched to a gene. The CDR3 DNA sequence: TGTGCCAGTAGTGGACAGGGTTATGGCTACACCTTC. Translated, it gives CASSGQGYGYTF.

The V call is TRBV5-1, the J call TRBJ2-1, with D unresolved. The CDR3 is 18 residues long. V gave up 0 bases and J gave up 0 bases, with 16 bases separating them. Per germline, CDR1 SGHRS and CDR2 YFSETQ. Written as DNA, the CDR3 is TGCGCCAGCAGCTTGGGTGAGGATCGGGTGGGCTCCTACAATGAGCAGTTCTTC. Its protein is CASSLGEDRVGSYNEQFF.

CDR3: CASNDRTASTDTQYF. Here the CDR3 DNA reads TGTGCCAGCAACGACAGGACAGCTAGCACAGATACGCAGTATTTT. This rearrangement joins TRBV11-2 to TRBJ2-3, with D maybe TRBD1 (6 bases). The CDR3 contains 15 residues. Trimming cost V 7 bases and J 0 bases, with 14 bases left between them. Germline V gene sequence: CDR1 SGHAT, CDR2 FQNNGV.

This clone was recorded only once. This sequence joins TRBV19 and TRBJ2-7; 7 bases line up with TRBD2. From germline, CDR1 is LNHDA and CDR2 SQIVND (reference sequence). The trim removed 3 bases at V and 0 bases at J, leaving 2 bases unmatched. This CDR3 comprises 14 residues. The CDR3 loop is CASSMGGSSYEQYF. CDR3 nucleotides: TGTGCCAGTAGTATGGGCGGGAGCTCCTACGAGCAGTACTTC.

The chain joins TRBV4-2 to TRBJ2-1; D is undetermined. V was cut by 1 base and J by 10 bases, with 8 bases left in between. The CDR3 extends over 12 amino acids. Germline V gene sequence: CDR1 LGHNA, CDR2 YNFKEQ. For the CDR3, the DNA is TGTGCCAGCAGCCAAGGGCCCCCGGAGCAGTTCTTC. Residues: CASSQGPPEQFF.

This sequence joins TRBV7-2 and TRBJ2-3, with 10 bases fitting TRBD2. After removal of 4 bases from V and 1 base from J, the junction contained 11 bases not matched to a gene. CDR1 is SGHTA and CDR2 is FQGNSA in the germline V gene. This CDR3 is built from 18 residues. CDR3 region: CASSSPLLAGTGTDTQYF. The DNA of the CDR3 is TGTGCCAGCAGCTCTCCCCTACTAGCGGGAACTGGCACAGATACGCAGTATTTT.

V gene TRBV23-1 combines with J gene TRBJ2-1, with D unclear. TRBV23-1 is sorted into the ORF group, with uncertain function. Between the trimmed V and J ends, which lost 9 bases and 4 bases, there was a span of 7 bases. CDR3 length: 11 amino acids. CDR3 coding DNA: TGCGCCAGGCTACTTTACAATGAGCAGTTCTTC. It encodes CARLLYNEQFF.

The V gene is TRBV5-1, the J gene TRBJ1-2, with D hard to call. CDR1 and CDR2 from the germline V gene are SGHRS and YFSETQ. The ends were cut back, 0 bases at V and 4 bases at J, with 10 bases in the middle. The CDR3 has 14 amino acids. Here the CDR3 reads CASSLEAGTYGYTF. The CDR3 DNA sequence: TGCGCCAGCAGCTTGGAGGCAGGAACCTATGGCTACACCTTC.

The rearrangement links TRBV10-1 to TRBJ1-2, with 9 bases fitting TRBD1. CDR3 size: 15 residues. The V gene's germline CDR1 is WNHNN and CDR2 SYGVQD (reference sequence). The V gene end was trimmed by 8 bases and the J gene end by 2 bases; junction bases not matched to a gene: 9. The CDR3 spells CASEDRGKKNYGYTF. In DNA, the CDR3 is TGCGCCAGCGAGGACAGGGGCAAAAAAAACTATGGCTACACCTTC.

V and J are TRBV2 and TRBJ1-2; 7 bases are a match to TRBD1. This CDR3 has 13 residues. Germline CDR1 and CDR2: SNHLY and FYNNEI. The trim removed 3 bases at V and 8 bases at J, leaving 6 bases unmatched. The CDR3 region is CASSEAGTDGYTF. The DNA for the CDR3 is TGTGCCAGCAGTGAGGCGGGGACAGACGGCTACACCTTC.

The chain carries TRBV5-6 and TRBJ2-1; D not certain. Per germline, CDR1 SGHDT and CDR2 YYEEEE. The CDR3 is 17 residues long. Trimming cost V 4 bases and J 5 bases, with 22 bases left between them. Written as DNA, the CDR3 is TGTGCCAGCAGCCCGAGGTGGTACTCCCATAACGACAATGAGCAGTTCTTC. Its translation: CASSPRWYSHNDNEQFF.

V usage is TRBV5-1 and J usage is TRBJ2-7; 10 bases line up with TRBD2. V lost 2 bases to trimming and J lost 5 bases; unmatched junction nucleotides: 13. Germline CDR1 SGHRS, CDR2 YFSETQ. The CDR3 has 17 residues. In DNA, the CDR3 is TGCGCCAGCAGCTTAGGGCTAGCGGGAGAAGGAAAAGACGAGCAGTACTTC. Translation: CASSLGLAGEGKDEQYF.

V and J are TRBV2 and TRBJ1-2; TRBD1 is a possible D gene (5 bases). From germline, CDR1 is SNHLY and CDR2 FYNNEI. Trimming pared 6 bases from V and 3 bases from J, leaving 11 bases between. The CDR3 length is 13 residues. The CDR3 spells CASRAGYYYGYTF. CDR3 DNA sequence: TGTGCCAGCAGGGCAGGGTACTACTATGGCTACACCTTC.

The chain employs TRBV19 and TRBJ2-1; perhaps TRBD1 as D (5 bases). Germline-derived CDR1 and CDR2 are LNHDA and SQIVND (reference sequence). The CDR3 has 14 residues. Trimming pared 5 bases from V and 4 bases from J, leaving 12 bases between. CDR3 loop: CASSSWTNYNEQFF. The CDR3 bases are TGTGCCAGTAGTTCTTGGACAAATTACAATGAGCAGTTCTTC.

The V gene is TRBV18, the J gene TRBJ2-1; 8 positions match TRBD1. Germline CDR1 is KGHSH and CDR2 is LQKENI. After removal of 0 bases from V and 8 bases from J, the junction contained 9 bases not matched to a gene. The CDR3 is 16 amino acids. The CDR3 nucleotides read TGTGCCAGCTCACCACCTTTAGGACAGGGTAGCGATGAGCAGTTCTTC. Protein: CASSPPLGQGSDEQFF.

This clone came up a few times. This chain joins TRBV5-5 and TRBJ1-2; TRBD1 aligns across 9 bases. This CDR3 is 15 amino acids long. The ends lost 4 bases at V and 7 bases at J; junction bases unmatched: 11. Germline values: CDR1 SGHKS, CDR2 YYEKEE (reference sequence). This chain's CDR3 is CASSLIAGTGSGYTF. The CDR3 bases are TGTGCCAGCAGCCTTATTGCCGGGACAGGGAGTGGCTACACCTTC.

This sequence joins TRBV27 and TRBJ1-5; D gene ambiguous. V shed 4 bases and J shed 0 bases, with 7 bases lying between them. CDR3 length: 14 amino acids. Germline V lookup: CDR1 MNHEY, CDR2 SMNVEV (reference sequence). The CDR3 loop is CASSSDYSNQPQHF. CDR3 coding DNA: TGTGCCAGCAGTTCGGACTATAGCAATCAGCCCCAGCATTTT.

The chain is built from TRBV13 and TRBJ2-2, with a possible D match to TRBD1 (6 bases). This CDR3 region has 15 residues. Germline CDR1 and CDR2: PRHDT and FYEKMQ (reference sequence). Between the trimmed V and J ends, which lost 0 bases and 4 bases, there was a span of 9 bases. The CDR3 DNA is TGTGCCAGCAGCTTAGGAACAGGGTCCACCGGGGAGCTGTTTTTT. This codes for CASSLGTGSTGELFF.

This clone was counted a few times. The chain has TRBV6-1 and TRBJ2-7; D unresolved. The CDR3 is made up of 14 amino acids. Trimming removed 3 bases from V and 0 bases from J, with 9 bases in between. CDR1 is MNHNS and CDR2 is SASEGT in the germline V gene. CDR3 DNA: TGTGCCAGCAGTGACGCAGGTACCTCCTACGAGCAGTACTTC. It codes for CASSDAGTSYEQYF.

The rearrangement links TRBV19 to TRBJ1-6, with D unresolved. The germline CDR1 and CDR2 sequences are LNHDA and SQIVND (reference sequence). CDR3 length: 9 amino acids. The CDR3 is CVGGPPLHF. DNA of the CDR3: TGTGTCGGAGGGCCACCCCTCCACTTT. Complete variable domain (other parts from reference TRBV19 and TRBJ1-6): DGGITQSPKYLFRKEGQNVTLSCEQNLNHDAMYWYRQDPGQGLRLIYYSQIVNDFQKGDIAEGYSVSREKKESFPLTVTSAQKNPTAFYLCVGGPPLHFGNGTRLTVT.

The J gene is TRBJ2-5, the V gene TRBV28; no definite D call. CDR3 length equals 12 residues. Germline lookup yields CDR1 MDHEN and CDR2 SYDVKM. Trimming stripped 7 bases from V and 5 bases from J, with 11 bases between. The CDR3 sequence: CASTLNLETQYF. The CDR3 nucleotides are TGTGCCAGCACCCTAAACCTGGAGACCCAGTACTTC.